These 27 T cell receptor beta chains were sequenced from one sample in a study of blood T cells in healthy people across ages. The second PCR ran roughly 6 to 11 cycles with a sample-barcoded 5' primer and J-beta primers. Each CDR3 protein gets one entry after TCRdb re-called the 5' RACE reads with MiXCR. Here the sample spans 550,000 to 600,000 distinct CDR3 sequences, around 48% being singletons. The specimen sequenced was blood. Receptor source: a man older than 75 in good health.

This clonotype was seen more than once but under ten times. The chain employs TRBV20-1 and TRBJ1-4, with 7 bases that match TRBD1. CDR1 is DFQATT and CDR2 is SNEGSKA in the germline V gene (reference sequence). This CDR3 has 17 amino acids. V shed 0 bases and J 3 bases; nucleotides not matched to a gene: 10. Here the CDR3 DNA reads TGCAGTGCTAGAGACCCCTCAGGGGGGGGCTCTAATGAAAAACTGTTTTTT. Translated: CSARDPSGGGSNEKLFF.

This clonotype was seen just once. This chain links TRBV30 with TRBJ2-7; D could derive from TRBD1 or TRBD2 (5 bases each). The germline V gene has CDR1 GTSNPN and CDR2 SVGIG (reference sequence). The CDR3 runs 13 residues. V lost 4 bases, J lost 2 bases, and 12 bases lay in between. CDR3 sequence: CAWTGSLPYEQYF. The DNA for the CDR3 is TGTGCCTGGACAGGGAGTTTGCCCTACGAGCAGTACTTC.

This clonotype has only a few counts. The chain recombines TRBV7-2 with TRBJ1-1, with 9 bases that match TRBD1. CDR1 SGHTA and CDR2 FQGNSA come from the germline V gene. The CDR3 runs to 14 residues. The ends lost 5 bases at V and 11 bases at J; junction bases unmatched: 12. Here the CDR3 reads CASSAGTGINRAFF. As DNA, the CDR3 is TGTGCCAGCAGCGCCGGGACAGGGATTAACCGGGCTTTCTTT.

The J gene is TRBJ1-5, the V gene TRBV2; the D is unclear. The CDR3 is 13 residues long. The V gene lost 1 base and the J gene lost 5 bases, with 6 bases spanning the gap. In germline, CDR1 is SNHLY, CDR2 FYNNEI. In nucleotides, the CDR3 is TGTGCCAGCAGTGAAGGGCCTTATCAGCCCCAGCATTTT. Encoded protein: CASSEGPYQPQHF.

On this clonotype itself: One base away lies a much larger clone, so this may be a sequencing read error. CDR3 region: CARSSGGRGPYEQYF. The DNA for the CDR3 is TGTGCCAGGAGTTCCGGTGGCAGGGGGCCCTACGAGCAGTACTTC. This sequence joins TRBV6-6 and TRBJ2-7; TRBD1 matches at 8 bases. The germline V gene has CDR1 MNHNY and CDR2 SVGAGI (reference sequence). CDR3 length equals 15 residues.

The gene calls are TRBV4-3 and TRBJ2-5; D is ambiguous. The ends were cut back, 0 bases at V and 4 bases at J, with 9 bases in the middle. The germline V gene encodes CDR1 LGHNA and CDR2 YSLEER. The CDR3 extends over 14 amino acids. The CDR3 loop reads CASSQENGPETQYF. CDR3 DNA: TGCGCCAGCAGCCAAGAAAATGGGCCAGAGACCCAGTACTTC.

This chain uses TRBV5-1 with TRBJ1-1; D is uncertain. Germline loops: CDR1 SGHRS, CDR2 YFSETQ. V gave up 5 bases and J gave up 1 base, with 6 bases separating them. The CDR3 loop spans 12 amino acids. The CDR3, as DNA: TGCGCCAGCAGGGTGGCGAACACTGAAGCTTTCTTT. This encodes CASRVANTEAFF.

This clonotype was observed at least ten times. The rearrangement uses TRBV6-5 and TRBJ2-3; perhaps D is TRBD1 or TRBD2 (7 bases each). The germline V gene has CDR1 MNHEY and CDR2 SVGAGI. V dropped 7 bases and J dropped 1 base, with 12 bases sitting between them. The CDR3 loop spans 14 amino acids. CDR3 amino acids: CASTPGGGTDTQYF. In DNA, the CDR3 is TGTGCCAGCACCCCAGGGGGGGGCACAGATACGCAGTATTTT.

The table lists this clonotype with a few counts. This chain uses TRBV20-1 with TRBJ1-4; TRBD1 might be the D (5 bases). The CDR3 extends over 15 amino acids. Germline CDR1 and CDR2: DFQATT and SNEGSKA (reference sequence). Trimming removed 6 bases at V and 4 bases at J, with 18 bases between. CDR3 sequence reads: CSARQDGGFNEKLFF. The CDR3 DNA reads TGCAGTGCCCGCCAGGACGGGGGGTTTAATGAAAAACTGTTTTTT.

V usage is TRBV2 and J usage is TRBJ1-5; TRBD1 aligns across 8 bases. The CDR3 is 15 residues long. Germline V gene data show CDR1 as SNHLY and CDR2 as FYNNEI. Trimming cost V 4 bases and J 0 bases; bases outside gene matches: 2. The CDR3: CASSGQGYSNQPQHF. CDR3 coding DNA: TGTGCCAGCAGTGGACAGGGGTATAGCAATCAGCCCCAGCATTTT.

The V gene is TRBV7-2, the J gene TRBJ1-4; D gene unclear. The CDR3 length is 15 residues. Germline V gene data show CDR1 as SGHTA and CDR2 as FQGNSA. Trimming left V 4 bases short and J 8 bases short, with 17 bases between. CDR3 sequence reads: CASSSAREVPEKLFF. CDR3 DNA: TGTGCCAGCAGCTCCGCCCGGGAGGTGCCGGAAAAACTGTTTTTT. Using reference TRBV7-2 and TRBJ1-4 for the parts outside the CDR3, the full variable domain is GAGVSQSPSNKVTEKGKDVELRCDPISGHTALYWYRQSLGQGLEFLIYFQGNSAPDKSGLPSDRFSAERTGGSVSTLTIQRTQQEDSAVYLCASSSAREVPEKLFFGSGTQLSVL.

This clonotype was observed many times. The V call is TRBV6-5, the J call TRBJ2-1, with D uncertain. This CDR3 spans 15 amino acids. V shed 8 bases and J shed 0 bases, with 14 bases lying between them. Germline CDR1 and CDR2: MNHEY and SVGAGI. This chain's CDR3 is CASGRGIFSYNEQFF. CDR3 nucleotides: TGTGCCAGCGGCCGCGGAATCTTCTCCTACAATGAGCAGTTCTTC.

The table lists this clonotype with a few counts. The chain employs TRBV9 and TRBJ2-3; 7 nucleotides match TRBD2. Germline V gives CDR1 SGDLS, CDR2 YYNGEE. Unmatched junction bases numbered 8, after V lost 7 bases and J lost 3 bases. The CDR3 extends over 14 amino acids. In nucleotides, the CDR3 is TGTGCCAGCGCCGGGACTACTACTACAGATACGCAGTATTTT. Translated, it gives CASAGTTTTDTQYF. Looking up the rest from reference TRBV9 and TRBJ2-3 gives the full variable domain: DSGVTQTPKHLITATGQRVTLRCSPRSGDLSVYWYQQSLDQGLQFLIQYYNGEERAKGNILERFSAQQFPDLHSELNLSSLELGDSALYFCASAGTTTTDTQYFGPGTRLTVL.

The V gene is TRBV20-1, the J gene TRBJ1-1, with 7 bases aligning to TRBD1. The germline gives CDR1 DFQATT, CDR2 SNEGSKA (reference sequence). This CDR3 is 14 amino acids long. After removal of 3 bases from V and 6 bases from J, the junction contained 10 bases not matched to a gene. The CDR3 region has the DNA TGCAGTGCTAGTCGTACTGGGACAGTCTCTGAAGCTTTCTTT. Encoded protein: CSASRTGTVSEAFF.

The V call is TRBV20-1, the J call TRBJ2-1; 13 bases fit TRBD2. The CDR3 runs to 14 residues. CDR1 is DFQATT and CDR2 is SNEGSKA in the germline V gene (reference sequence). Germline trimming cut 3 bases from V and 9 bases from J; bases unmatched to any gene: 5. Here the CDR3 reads CSASALAGGREQFF. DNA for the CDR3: TGCAGTGCTAGCGCACTAGCGGGGGGGCGTGAGCAGTTCTTC.

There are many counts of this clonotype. In DNA, the CDR3 is TGTGCCAGCAGCGTCCGGGACGGAGGCTACGAGCAGTACTTC. Its translation: CASSVRDGGYEQYF. The gene calls are TRBV9 and TRBJ2-7, with D perhaps assigned TRBD1 or TRBD2 (5 bases each). The germline V and J ends were trimmed by 2 bases and 3 bases, with 12 bases remaining between them. CDR3 size: 14 residues. Looked up from germline, CDR1 is SGDLS and CDR2 is YYNGEE.

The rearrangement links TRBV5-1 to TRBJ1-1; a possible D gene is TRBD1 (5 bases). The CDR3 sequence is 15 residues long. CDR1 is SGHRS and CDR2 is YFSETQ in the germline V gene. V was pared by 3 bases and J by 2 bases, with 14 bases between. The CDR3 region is CASSSQAVPNTEAFF. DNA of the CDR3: TGCGCCAGCAGCTCACAGGCAGTCCCAAACACTGAAGCTTTCTTT.

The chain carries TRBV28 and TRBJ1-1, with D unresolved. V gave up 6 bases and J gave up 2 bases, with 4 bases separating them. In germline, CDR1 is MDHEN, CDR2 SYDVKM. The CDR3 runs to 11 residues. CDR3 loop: CASRTNTEAFF. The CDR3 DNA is TGTGCCAGCAGGACCAACACTGAAGCTTTCTTT.

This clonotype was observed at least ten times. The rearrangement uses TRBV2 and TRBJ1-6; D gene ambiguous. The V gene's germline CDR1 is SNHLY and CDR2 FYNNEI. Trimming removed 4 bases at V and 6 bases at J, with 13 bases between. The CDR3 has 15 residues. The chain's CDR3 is CASSARDPANSPLHF. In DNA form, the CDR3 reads TGTGCCAGCAGTGCCCGAGATCCGGCTAATTCACCCCTCCACTTT.

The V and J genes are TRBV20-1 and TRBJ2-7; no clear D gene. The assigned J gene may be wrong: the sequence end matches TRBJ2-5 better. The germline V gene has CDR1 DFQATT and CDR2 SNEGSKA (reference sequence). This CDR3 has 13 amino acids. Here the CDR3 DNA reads TGCAGTGCTAGAGTCGGCCAACGAGAGACCCAGTACTTC. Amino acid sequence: CSARVGQRETQYF.

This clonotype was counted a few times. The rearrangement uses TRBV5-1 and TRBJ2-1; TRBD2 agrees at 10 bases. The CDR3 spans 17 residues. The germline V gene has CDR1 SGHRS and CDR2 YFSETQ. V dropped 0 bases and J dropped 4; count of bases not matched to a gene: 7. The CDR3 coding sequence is TGCGCCAGCAGCTTGGTCCTAGCGGGAGATGATTACAATGAGCAGTTCTTC. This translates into CASSLVLAGDDYNEQFF.

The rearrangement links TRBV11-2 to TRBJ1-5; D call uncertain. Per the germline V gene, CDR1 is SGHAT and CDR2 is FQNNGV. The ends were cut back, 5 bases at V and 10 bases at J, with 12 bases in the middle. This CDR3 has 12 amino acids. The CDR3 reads CASSPLLGPQHF. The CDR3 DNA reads TGTGCCAGCAGCCCCCTCCTCGGACCCCAGCATTTT.

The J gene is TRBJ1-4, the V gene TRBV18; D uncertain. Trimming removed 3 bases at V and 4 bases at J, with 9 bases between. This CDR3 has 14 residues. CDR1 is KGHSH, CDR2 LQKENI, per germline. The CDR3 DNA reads TGTGCCAGCTCACCCGACGGGGTTAATGAAAAACTGTTTTTT. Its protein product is CASSPDGVNEKLFF.

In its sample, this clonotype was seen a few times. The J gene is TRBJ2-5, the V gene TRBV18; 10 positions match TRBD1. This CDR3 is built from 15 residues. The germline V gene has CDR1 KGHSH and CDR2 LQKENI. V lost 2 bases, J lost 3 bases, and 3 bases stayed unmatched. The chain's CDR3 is CASSPETGGKETQYF. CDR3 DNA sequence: TGTGCCAGCTCACCAGAGACAGGGGGCAAAGAGACCCAGTACTTC.

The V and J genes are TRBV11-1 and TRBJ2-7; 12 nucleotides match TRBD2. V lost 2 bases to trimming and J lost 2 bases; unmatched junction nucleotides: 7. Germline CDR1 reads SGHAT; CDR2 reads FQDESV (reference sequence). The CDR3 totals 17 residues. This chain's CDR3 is CASSLTTSGSKAYEQYF. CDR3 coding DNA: TGTGCCAGCAGCTTAACGACTAGCGGGAGTAAGGCCTACGAGCAGTACTTC.

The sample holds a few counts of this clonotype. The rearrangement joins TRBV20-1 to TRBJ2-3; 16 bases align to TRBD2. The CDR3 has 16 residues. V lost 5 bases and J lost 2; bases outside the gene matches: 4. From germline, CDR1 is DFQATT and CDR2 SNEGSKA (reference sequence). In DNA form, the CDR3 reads TGCAGTGCTCCCGGGACTAGCGGGAGGGACACAGATACGCAGTATTTT. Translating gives CSAPGTSGRDTDTQYF.

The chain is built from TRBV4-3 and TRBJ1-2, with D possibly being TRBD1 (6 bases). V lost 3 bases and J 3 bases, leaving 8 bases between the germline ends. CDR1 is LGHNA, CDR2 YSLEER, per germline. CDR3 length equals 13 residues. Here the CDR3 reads CASSHQGYYGYTF. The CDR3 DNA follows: TGCGCCAGCAGCCACCAGGGGTACTATGGCTACACCTTC.